This T cell receptor beta chain came from a study of regulatory T cells in long-lasting Graves disease. Broader study findings: With 2,741 shared public clonotypes, persistent patients exceeded new patients, who shared about a thousand.

HTBI primers from iRepertoire and Arm-PCR of CDR3 regions yielded the TCR beta libraries. Via MiXCR, TCRdb re-called the multiplex PCR reads, giving one row per CDR3 protein. The sample has roughly 510,000 distinct CDR3 sequences, 15% to 20% seen once. Germline-derived CDR1 and CDR2 are MNHNY and SVGAGI (reference sequence). V lost 0 bases and J lost 2, with 19 bases in between. The CDR3 runs 18 residues. The time point denotes: newly diagnosed GD, antithyroid drugs for less than 3 months. PBMC-derived RNA was used for the TCR library. This clonotype turned up a few times. Its specificity is not known. This sample also appeared in a second study, on T cells in Graves' hyperthyroidism and ophthalmopathy. As that study records: Stable Graves' hyperthyroidism meant no ophthalmopathy progression within 18 months.

The sequence was collected from a man aged 18 to 35 with Graves disease. The sample consisted of peripheral blood mononuclear cells (PBMCs), taken at new diagnosis, from a patient treated with antithyroid drugs. This chain links TRBV6-6 with TRBJ1-1; unclear D gene. CDR3 sequence reads: CASSYSMYSKSINTEAFF. The CDR3 DNA is TGTGCCAGCAGTTACTCGATGTACAGTAAATCCATAAACACTGAAGCTTTCTTT.